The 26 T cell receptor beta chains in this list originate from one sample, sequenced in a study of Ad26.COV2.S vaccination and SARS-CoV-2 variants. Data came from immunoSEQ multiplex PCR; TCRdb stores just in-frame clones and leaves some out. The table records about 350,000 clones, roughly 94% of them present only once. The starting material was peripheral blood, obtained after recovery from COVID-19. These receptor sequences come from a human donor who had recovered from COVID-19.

CDR3 DNA: TGTGCCAGCTACACAGGGGAACACCGCTATGGCTACACCTTC. Translated: CASYTGEHRYGYTF. The V and J genes are TRBV6-5 and TRBJ1-2; the match to TRBD1 covers 7 bases. Looked up from germline, CDR1 is MNHEY and CDR2 is SVGAGI. The CDR3 sequence is 14 residues long. Trimming at V came to 8 bases and at J to 4 bases, leaving 10 bases not matched to a gene.

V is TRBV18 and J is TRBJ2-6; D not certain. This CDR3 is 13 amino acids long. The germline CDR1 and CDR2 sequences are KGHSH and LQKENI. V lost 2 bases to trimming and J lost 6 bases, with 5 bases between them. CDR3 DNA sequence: TGTGCCAGCTCACCAGGGGAGGCCAACGTCCTGACTTTC. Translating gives CASSPGEANVLTF.

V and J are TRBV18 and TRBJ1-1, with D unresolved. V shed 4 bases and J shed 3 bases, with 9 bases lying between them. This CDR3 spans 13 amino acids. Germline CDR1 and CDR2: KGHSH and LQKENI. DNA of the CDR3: TGTGCCAGCTCACAGACCAGTGACACTGAAGCTTTCTTT. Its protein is CASSQTSDTEAFF.

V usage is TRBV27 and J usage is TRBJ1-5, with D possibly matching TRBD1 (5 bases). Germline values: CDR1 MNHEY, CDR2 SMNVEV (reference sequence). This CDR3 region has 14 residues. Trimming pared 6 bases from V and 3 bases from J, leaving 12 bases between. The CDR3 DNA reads TGTGCCAGCAGACCAGGGTACGACAATCAGCCCCAGCATTTT. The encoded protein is CASRPGYDNQPQHF.

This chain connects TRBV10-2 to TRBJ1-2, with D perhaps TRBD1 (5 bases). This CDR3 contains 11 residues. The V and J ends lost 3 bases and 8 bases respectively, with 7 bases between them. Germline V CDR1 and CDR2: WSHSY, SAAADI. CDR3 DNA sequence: TGCGCCAGCAGTGAAGGGGACGGCTACACCTTC. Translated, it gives CASSEGDGYTF.

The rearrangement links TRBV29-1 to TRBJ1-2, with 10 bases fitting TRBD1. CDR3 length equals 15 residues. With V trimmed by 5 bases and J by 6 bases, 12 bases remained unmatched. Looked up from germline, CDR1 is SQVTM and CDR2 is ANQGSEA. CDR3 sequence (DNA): TGCAGCGTTCTCACCCGGGACAGGGGAGTGAATGGCTACACCTTC. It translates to CSVLTRDRGVNGYTF.

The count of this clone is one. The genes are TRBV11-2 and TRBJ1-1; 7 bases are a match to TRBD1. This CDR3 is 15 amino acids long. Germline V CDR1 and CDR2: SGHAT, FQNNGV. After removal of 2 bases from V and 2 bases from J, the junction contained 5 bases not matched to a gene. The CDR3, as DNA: TGTGCCAGCAGCTTAACAGGGGTACGAAACACTGAAGCTTTCTTT. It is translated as CASSLTGVRNTEAFF.

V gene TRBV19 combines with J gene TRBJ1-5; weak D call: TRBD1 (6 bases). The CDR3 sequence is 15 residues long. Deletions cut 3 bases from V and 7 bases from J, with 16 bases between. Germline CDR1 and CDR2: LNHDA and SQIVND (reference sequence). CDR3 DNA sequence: TGTGCCAGTAGTATCGGGCAGGGGAAAGGCCAGCCCCAGCATTTT. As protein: CASSIGQGKGQPQHF.

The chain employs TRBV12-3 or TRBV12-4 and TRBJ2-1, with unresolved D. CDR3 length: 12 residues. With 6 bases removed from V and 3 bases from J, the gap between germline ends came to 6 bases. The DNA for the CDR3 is TGTGCCAGCAGGCTTAACTACAATGAGCAGTTCTTC. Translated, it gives CASRLNYNEQFF.

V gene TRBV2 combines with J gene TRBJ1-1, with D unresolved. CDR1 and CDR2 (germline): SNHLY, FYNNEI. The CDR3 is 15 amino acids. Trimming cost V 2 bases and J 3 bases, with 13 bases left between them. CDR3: CASSEPRGRHTEAFF. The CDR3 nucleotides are TGTGCCAGCAGTGAACCGAGAGGGCGCCACACTGAAGCTTTCTTT.

The CDR3 sequence: CASSSGTSGFYEQYF. For the CDR3, the DNA is TGTGCCAGCAGTTCCGGGACTAGCGGGTTCTACGAGCAGTACTTC. The J gene is TRBJ2-7, the V gene TRBV7-8, with 12 nucleotides matching TRBD2. V gave up 6 bases and J gave up 3 bases; unmatched junction bases: 6. Germline V CDR1 and CDR2: SGHVS, FQNEAQ. CDR3 length equals 15 residues.

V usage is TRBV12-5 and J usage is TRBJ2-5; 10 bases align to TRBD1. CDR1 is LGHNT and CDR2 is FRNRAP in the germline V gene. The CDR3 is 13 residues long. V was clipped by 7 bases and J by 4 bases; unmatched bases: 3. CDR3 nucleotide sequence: TGTGCTAGTGCCAGGGACAGGGGAGAGACCCAGTACTTC. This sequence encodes CASARDRGETQYF.

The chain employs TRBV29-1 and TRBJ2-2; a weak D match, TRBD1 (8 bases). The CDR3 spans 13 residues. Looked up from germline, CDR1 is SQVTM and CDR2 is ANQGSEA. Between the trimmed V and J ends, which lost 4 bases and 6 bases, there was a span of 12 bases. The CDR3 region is CSVVTGGAGELFF. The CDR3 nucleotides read TGCAGCGTTGTAACAGGGGGGGCCGGGGAGCTGTTTTTT.

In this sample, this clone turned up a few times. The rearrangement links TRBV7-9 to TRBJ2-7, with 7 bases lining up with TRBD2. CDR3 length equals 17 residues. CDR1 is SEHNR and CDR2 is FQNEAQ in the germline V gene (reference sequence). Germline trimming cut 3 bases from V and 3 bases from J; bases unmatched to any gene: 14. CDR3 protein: CASSFVNSGGGGYEQYF. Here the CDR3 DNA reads TGTGCCAGCAGCTTCGTTAATTCTGGCGGGGGAGGCTACGAGCAGTACTTC.

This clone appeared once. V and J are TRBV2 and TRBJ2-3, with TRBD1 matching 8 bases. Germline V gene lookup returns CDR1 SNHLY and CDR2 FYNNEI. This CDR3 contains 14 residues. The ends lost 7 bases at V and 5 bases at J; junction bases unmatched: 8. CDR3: CASTEDRVKDTQYF. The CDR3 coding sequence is TGTGCCAGCACTGAGGACAGGGTTAAAGATACGCAGTATTTT.

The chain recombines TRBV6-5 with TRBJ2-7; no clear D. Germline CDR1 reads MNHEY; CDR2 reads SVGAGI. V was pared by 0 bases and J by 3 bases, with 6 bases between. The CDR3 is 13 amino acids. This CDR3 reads CASSYSPLYEQYF. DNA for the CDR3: TGTGCCAGCAGTTACTCACCCCTCTACGAGCAGTACTTC.

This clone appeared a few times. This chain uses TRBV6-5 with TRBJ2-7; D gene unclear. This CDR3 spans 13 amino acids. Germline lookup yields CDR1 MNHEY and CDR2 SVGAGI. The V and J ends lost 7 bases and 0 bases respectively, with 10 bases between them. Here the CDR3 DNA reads TGTGCCAGCACCCCCGACAACTCCTACGAGCAGTACTTC. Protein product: CASTPDNSYEQYF.

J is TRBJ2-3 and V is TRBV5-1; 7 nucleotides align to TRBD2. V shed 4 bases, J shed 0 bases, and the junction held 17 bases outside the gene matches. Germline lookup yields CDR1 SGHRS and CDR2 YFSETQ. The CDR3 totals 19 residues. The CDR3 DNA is TGCGCCAGCAGCCCCCGAGCGGGGAGGACGGGAACTAGCACAGATACGCAGTATTTT. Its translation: CASSPRAGRTGTSTDTQYF. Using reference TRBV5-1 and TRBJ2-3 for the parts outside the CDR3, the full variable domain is KAGVTQTPRYLIKTRGQQVTLSCSPISGHRSVSWYQQTPGQGLQFLFEYFSETQRNKGNFPGRFSGRQFSNSRSEMNVSTLELGDSALYLCASSPRAGRTGTSTDTQYFGPGTRLTVL.

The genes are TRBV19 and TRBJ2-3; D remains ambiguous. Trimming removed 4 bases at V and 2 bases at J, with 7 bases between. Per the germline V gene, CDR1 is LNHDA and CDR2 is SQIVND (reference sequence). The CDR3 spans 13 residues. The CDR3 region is CASSRVFTDTQYF. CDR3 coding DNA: TGTGCCAGTAGTAGGGTGTTCACAGATACGCAGTATTTT.

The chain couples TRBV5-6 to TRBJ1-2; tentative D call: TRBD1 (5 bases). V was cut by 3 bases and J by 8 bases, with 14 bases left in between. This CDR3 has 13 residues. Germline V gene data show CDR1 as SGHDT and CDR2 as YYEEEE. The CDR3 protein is CASSSPSGGGYTF. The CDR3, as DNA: TGTGCCAGCAGCTCACCTTCGGGGGGAGGCTACACCTTC. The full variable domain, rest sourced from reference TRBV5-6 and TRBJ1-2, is DAGVTQSPTHLIKTRGQQVTLRCSPKSGHDTVSWYQQALGQGPQFIFQYYEEEERQRGNFPDRFSGHQFPNYSSELNVNALLLGDSALYLCASSSPSGGGYTFGSGTRLTVV.

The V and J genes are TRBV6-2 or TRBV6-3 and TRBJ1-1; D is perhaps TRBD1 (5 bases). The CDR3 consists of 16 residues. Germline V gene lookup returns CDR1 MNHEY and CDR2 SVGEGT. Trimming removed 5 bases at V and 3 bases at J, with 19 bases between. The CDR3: CASSRYWDRLYTEAFF. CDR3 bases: TGTGCCAGCAGTAGATACTGGGACCGCCTTTACACTGAAGCTTTCTTT.

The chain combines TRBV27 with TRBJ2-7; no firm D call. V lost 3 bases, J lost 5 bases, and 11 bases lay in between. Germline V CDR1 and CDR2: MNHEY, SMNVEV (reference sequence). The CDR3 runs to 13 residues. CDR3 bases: TGTGCCAGCAGTTTGTATTTTCTGGACGAGCAGTACTTC. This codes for CASSLYFLDEQYF.

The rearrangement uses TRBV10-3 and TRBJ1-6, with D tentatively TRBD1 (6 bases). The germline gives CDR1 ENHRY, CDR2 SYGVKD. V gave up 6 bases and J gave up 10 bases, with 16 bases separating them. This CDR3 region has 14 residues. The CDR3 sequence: CAISPGTSESPLHF. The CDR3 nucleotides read TGTGCCATCAGCCCCGGGACAAGTGAATCACCCCTCCACTTT.

CDR3 DNA sequence: TGTGCCAGCAGCCCGGGACAGGGTTGGGCTGAAGCTTTCTTT. This translates into CASSPGQGWAEAFF. J is TRBJ1-1 and V is TRBV5-4, with 9 bases matching TRBD1. CDR3 size: 14 residues. Trimming removed 4 bases from V and 6 bases from J; junction bases left unmatched: 7. CDR1 is SGHNT and CDR2 is YYREEE in the germline V gene (reference sequence).

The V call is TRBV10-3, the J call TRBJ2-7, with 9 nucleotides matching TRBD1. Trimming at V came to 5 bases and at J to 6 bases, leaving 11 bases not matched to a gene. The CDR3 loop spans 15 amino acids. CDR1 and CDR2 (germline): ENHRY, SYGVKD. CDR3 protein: CAISTREQGALEQYF. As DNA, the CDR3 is TGTGCCATCAGTACTCGGGAACAGGGGGCGCTCGAGCAGTACTTC.

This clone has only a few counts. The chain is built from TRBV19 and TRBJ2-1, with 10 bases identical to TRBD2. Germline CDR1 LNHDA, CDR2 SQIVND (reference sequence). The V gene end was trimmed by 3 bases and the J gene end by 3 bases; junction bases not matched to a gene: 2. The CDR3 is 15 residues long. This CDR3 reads CASSISSGGYNEQFF. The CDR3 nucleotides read TGTGCCAGTAGTATCTCTAGCGGGGGCTACAATGAGCAGTTCTTC.